Listed below are T cell receptor beta chains from one sample, sequenced in a study of T cell changes during pregnancy in multiple sclerosis. Libraries were prepared by immunoSEQ multiplex PCR; TCRdb keeps only in-frame clonotypes and omits some of them. Of about 68,000 clones listed, 75% to 95% are singletons. This specimen consisted of peripheral blood, obtained in the second trimester of pregnancy. The origin of the receptors is a female donor with multiple sclerosis, enrolled in a pregnancy study. Each CDR3 is given with its conserved first and last residue. Each record gives: clone size, D gene, J gene, V gene, CDR3 DNA, CDR3 protein. A D gene is named only where the DNA matches it firmly. Rows may omit the clone size; those that give it use once, few, many or a size class.

size: -
D: TRBD2
J: TRBJ2-5
V: TRBV9
DNA: TGTGCCAGCAGCGTTGAGGGACTAGCGGGGGTCGGGGAGACCCAGTACTTC
CDR3: CASSVEGLAGVGETQYF

size: -
D: -
J: TRBJ2-1
V: TRBV7-2
DNA: TGTGCCAGCAGCTTAATTTCTCGGTATGAGCAGTTCTTC
CDR3: CASSLISRYEQFF

size: -
D: TRBD2
J: TRBJ2-7
V: TRBV7-9
DNA: TGTGCCAGCAGCCCGAGCGGGGGCCCATCCTACGAGCAGTACTTC
CDR3: CASSPSGGPSYEQYF

size: -
D: -
J: TRBJ1-1
V: TRBV23-1
DNA: TGCGCCAGCAGTCACATGAAACAGGGAACTGAAGCTTTCTTT
CDR3: CASSHMKQGTEAFF

size: -
D: TRBD1
J: TRBJ1-4
V: TRBV27
DNA: TGTGCCAGCAGTTTATCGGGGACAGGGAAAAAACTGTTTTTT
CDR3: CASSLSGTGKKLFF

size: -
D: -
J: TRBJ2-3
V: TRBV9
DNA: TGTGCCAGCAGCGTAGTCTTCGAGGATACGCAGTATTTT
CDR3: CASSVVFEDTQYF

size: -
D: -
J: TRBJ1-1
V: TRBV5-1
DNA: TGCGCCAGCACTCACGGGGAGGGAACCACTGAAGCTTTCTTT
CDR3: CASTHGEGTTEAFF

size: -
D: -
J: TRBJ1-3
V: TRBV5-1
DNA: TGCGCCAGCAGCTTGGCCCCGGGGAGCGCTGGAAACACCATATATTTT
CDR3: CASSLAPGSAGNTIYF

size: -
D: -
J: TRBJ1-5
V: TRBV30
DNA: TGTGCCTGGAGTGTAAAGGGGGATCAGCCCCAGCATTTT
CDR3: CAWSVKGDQPQHF

size: -
D: -
J: TRBJ2-7
V: TRBV2
DNA: TGTGCCAGCAGTGAGGACTCTGGTAACTACGAGCAGTACTTC
CDR3: CASSEDSGNYEQYF

size: -
D: -
J: TRBJ2-2
V: TRBV7-2
DNA: TGTGCCAGCAGCCCCAGTTTCACCGGGGAGCTGTTTTTT
CDR3: CASSPSFTGELFF

size: -
D: -
J: TRBJ2-5
V: TRBV6-5
DNA: TGTGCCAGCAGTCCGTTTGACGGGTCTGAGACCCAGTACTTC
CDR3: CASSPFDGSETQYF

size: -
D: TRBD2
J: TRBJ2-3
V: TRBV9
DNA: TGTGCCAGCAGCGTACTAGCGGGGGGGCCGTCCCCGCAGTATTTT
CDR3: CASSVLAGGPSPQYF

size: -
D: TRBD1
J: TRBJ1-5
V: TRBV5-3
DNA: TGTGCCAGAAGGCGGACAGGGGGATTCCTTAGCAATCAGCCCCAGCATTTT
CDR3: CARRRTGGFLSNQPQHF

size: -
D: TRBD2
J: TRBJ2-3
V: TRBV7-2
DNA: TGTGCCAGCAGCTTAGAGGGGGCTAGCGGGGGCGGGGATACGCAGTATTTT
CDR3: CASSLEGASGGGDTQYF

size: once
D: TRBD1
J: TRBJ2-7
V: TRBV13
DNA: TGTGCCAGCAGCTTCAACCGGGACAGGGAGTTCTACGAGCAGTACTTC
CDR3: CASSFNRDREFYEQYF

size: -
D: TRBD1
J: TRBJ1-5
V: TRBV6-1
DNA: TGTGCCAGCAGTGGACCCGGGACAGGGGGGTCCAATCAGCCCCAGCATTTT
CDR3: CASSGPGTGGSNQPQHF

size: -
D: TRBD1
J: TRBJ1-2
V: TRBV27
DNA: TGTGCCAGCAGTCCGCGGGGACAGGGGGCACTCTATGGCTACACCTTC
CDR3: CASSPRGQGALYGYTF

size: -
D: -
J: TRBJ1-1
V: TRBV6-5
DNA: TGTGCCAGCTGTGGGGGGGACCCGAACACTGAAGCTTTCTTT
CDR3: CASCGGDPNTEAFF

size: -
D: -
J: TRBJ2-3
V: TRBV2
DNA: TGTGCCACCCACAGGGCCCCAGATACGCAGTATTTT
CDR3: CATHRAPDTQYF

size: -
D: -
J: TRBJ1-2
V: TRBV4-2
DNA: TGTGCCAGCAGCCAAGCGCCGTCGGGGGGGGTCGAGGGCTACACCTTC
CDR3: CASSQAPSGGVEGYTF

size: -
D: -
J: TRBJ1-1
V: TRBV11-1
DNA: TGTGCCAGCAGCTTATTTAACAGGGCCACTGAAGCTTTCTTT
CDR3: CASSLFNRATEAFF

size: -
D: TRBD2
J: TRBJ2-3
V: TRBV9
DNA: TGTGCCAGCAGCGCCGGACTAGCGGGGGGGTTGGGTACAACAGATACGCAGTATTTT
CDR3: CASSAGLAGGLGTTDTQYF

size: -
D: TRBD1
J: TRBJ1-6
V: TRBV7-9
DNA: TGTGCCAGCAGCCCAGAACAGGGGGCCCATTCACCCCTCCACTTT
CDR3: CASSPEQGAHSPLHF

size: -
D: -
J: TRBJ2-1
V: TRBV7-3
DNA: TGTGCCAGCAGCTTAGTAGCGAACAATGAGCAGTTCTTC
CDR3: CASSLVANNEQFF

size: few
D: TRBD2
J: TRBJ2-7
V: TRBV6-1
DNA: TGTGCCAGCAGTGAAATAGCGGGGGGTTACGAGCAGTACTTC
CDR3: CASSEIAGGYEQYF

size: -
D: -
J: TRBJ2-5
V: TRBV5-1
DNA: TGCGCCAGCAGCCCCTGGGATCGGACAAAAGAGACCCAGTACTTC
CDR3: CASSPWDRTKETQYF

size: -
D: -
J: TRBJ2-7
V: TRBV19
DNA: TGTGCCAGTAGTATACAACAGAGATCATCCTACGAGCAGTACTTC
CDR3: CASSIQQRSSYEQYF

size: -
D: TRBD2
J: TRBJ2-3
V: TRBV5-1
DNA: TGCGCCAGCAGCTTGGTGGGGGGGTTAACAGATACGCAGTATTTT
CDR3: CASSLVGGLTDTQYF

size: few
D: TRBD1
J: TRBJ1-2
V: TRBV27
DNA: TGTGCCAGCAGCTACAGCTGGACAGGGGGATATGGCTACACCTTC
CDR3: CASSYSWTGGYGYTF

size: -
D: -
J: TRBJ1-4
V: TRBV5-8
DNA: TGTGCCAGCAGCTTTTGGGGCAGGGGTGATGAAAAACTGTTTTTT
CDR3: CASSFWGRGDEKLFF

size: -
D: -
J: TRBJ1-5
V: TRBV6-1
DNA: TGTGCCAGCAGTGGGGGAGGGGTTAGCAATCAGCCCCAGCATTTT
CDR3: CASSGGGVSNQPQHF

size: -
D: TRBD1
J: TRBJ1-2
V: TRBV7-2
DNA: TGTGCCAGCAGCTTAGGAGGGACAGGGGTGGATGGCTACACCTTC
CDR3: CASSLGGTGVDGYTF

size: -
D: -
J: TRBJ1-1
V: TRBV5-6
DNA: TGTGCCAGCAGCTTGTATGGCAGCACTGAAGCTTTCTTT
CDR3: CASSLYGSTEAFF

size: -
D: -
J: TRBJ1-1
V: TRBV29-1
DNA: TGCAGCGTTGTCGAGGGGGTAGGGACTGAAGCTTTCTTT
CDR3: CSVVEGVGTEAFF

size: few
D: -
J: TRBJ1-1
V: TRBV10-3
DNA: TGTGCCATCAGTGGGGCGCAGGAAGCTTTCTTT
CDR3: CAISGAQEAFF

size: -
D: -
J: TRBJ1-4
V: TRBV4-3
DNA: TGCGCCAGCAGCCAAGATTCCCCCTCGGCAACTAATGAAAAACTGTTTTTT
CDR3: CASSQDSPSATNEKLFF

size: -
D: TRBD1
J: TRBJ1-4
V: TRBV25-1
DNA: TGTGCCAGCAGTGAATCCAGGGGGACTAATGAAAAACTGTTTTTT
CDR3: CASSESRGTNEKLFF

size: -
D: TRBD1
J: TRBJ2-7
V: TRBV7-8
DNA: TGTGCCAGCAGCTTAGACGGGGCAGGGGGTGCCTACGAGCAGTACTTC
CDR3: CASSLDGAGGAYEQYF

size: -
D: -
J: TRBJ1-3
V: TRBV2
DNA: TGTGCCAGCAGTGAACAGAGGTCTGGAAACACCATATATTTT
CDR3: CASSEQRSGNTIYF

size: -
D: TRBD1
J: TRBJ2-4
V: TRBV5-4
DNA: TGTGCCAGCAGCACAGGACAGGGGGTGGTAGGAAACATTCAGTACTTC
CDR3: CASSTGQGVVGNIQYF

size: -
D: -
J: TRBJ1-6
V: TRBV29-1
DNA: TGCAGCGTTGAAGGGCCCAGTCCCAATTCACCCCTCCACTTT
CDR3: CSVEGPSPNSPLHF